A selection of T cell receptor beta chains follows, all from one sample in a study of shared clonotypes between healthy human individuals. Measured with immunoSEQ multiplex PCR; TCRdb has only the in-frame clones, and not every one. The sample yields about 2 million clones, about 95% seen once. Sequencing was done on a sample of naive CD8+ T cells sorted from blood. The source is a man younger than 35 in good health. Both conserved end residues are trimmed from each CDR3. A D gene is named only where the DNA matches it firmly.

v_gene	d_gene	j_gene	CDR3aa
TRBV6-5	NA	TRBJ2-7	ATAETNSYEQY
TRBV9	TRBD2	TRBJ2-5	ASSGGLAKETQY
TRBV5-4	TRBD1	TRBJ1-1	ASSFRGGTEAF
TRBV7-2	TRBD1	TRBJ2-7	ASSSDRDSYEQY
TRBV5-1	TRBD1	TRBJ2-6	ASSPGQGTGANVLT
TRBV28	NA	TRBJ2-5	ASSFDTPQETQY
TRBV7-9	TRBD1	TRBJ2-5	ASSPGQVQGTQY
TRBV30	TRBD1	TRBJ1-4	AWTTGAPNEKLF
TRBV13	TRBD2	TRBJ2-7	ASSLDSGGFYEQY
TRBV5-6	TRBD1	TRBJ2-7	ASSSTPGTGSEQY
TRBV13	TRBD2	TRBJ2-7	ASSFYLAGNEQY
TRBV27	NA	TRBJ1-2	ASSLFGDGYT
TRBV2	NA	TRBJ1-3	ASSGGGNYRSGNTIY
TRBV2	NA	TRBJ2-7	ASMGDGFTGQY
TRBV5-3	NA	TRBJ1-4	ARSARQGNEKLF
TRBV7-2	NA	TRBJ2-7	ASSLSGDRTYEQY
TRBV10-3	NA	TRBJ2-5	AIKDGGETQY
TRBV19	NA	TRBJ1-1	ASSIGGANTEAF
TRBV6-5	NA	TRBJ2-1	ASSRPTGSYNEQF
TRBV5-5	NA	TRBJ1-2	ASSLVGTVTYGYT
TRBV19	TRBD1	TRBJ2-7	ASSQDRDTYEQY
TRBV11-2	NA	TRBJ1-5	ASSAMVDQPQH
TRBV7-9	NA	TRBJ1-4	ASSPWVGGSATNEKLF
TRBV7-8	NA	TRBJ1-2	ASSPPRGEDRGYT
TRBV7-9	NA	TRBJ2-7	ASSLGPSYEQY
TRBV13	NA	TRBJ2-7	ASSLEQVPEQY
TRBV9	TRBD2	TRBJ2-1	ASSVEDGRVYEQF
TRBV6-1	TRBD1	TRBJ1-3	ASSEGPGQFSGNTIY
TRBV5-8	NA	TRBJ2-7	ASRSAGNSYEQY
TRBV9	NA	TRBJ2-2	ASSVSTGELF
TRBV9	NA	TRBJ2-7	ASSYRAEPIYEQY
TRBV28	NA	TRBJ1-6	ASSFWTDNSPLH
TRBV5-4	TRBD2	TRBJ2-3	ASSLFGTSGRPSTDTQY
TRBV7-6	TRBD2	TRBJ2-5	ASSLALVAGEKETQY
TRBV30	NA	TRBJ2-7	AWSVGQGFSYEQY
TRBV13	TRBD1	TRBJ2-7	ASSVAGQGAYEQY
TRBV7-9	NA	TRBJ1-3	ASSWITGKNTIY
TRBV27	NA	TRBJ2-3	ASSRNIAEPETDTQY
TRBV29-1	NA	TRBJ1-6	SVAGDGDNSPLH
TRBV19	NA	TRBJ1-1	ASSTYRNTEAF
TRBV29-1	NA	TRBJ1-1	SVERDTEAF
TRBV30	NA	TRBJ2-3	AWSVSDPSTDTQY
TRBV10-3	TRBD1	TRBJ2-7	ATEPDRATFLEQY
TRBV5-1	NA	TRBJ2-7	ASINLPARGSYEQY
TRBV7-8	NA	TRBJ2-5	ASSSISTGIQETQY
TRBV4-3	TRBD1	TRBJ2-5	ASSQDQDRGETQY
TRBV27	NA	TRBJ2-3	ASSLNGGDGGTDTQY
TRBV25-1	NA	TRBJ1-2	ASSVSGYGYT